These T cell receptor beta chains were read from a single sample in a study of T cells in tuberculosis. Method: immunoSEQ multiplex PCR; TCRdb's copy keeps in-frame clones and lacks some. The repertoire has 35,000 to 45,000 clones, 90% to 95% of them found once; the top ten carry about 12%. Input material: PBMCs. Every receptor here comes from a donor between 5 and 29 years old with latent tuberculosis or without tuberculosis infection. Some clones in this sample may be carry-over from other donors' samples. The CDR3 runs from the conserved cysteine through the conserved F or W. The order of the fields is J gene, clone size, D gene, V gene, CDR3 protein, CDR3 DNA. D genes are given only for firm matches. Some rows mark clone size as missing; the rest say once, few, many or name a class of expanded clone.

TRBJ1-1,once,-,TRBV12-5,CASGSGVKAFF,TGTGCTAGTGGTTCGGGGGTAAAAGCTTTCTTT
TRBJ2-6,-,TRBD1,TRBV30,CAWSGTGPSGANVLTF,TGTGCCTGGAGTGGGACAGGTCCCTCTGGGGCCAACGTCCTGACTTTC
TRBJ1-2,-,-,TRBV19,CASSIRGTPITF,TGTGCCAGTAGTATTCGGGGGACCCCTATCACCTTC
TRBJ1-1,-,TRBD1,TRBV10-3,CAISDSDRDTEAFF,TGTGCCATCAGTGACTCGGACAGGGACACTGAAGCTTTCTTT
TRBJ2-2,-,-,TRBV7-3,CASSLEDTGELFF,TGTGCCAGCAGTTTGGAGGACACCGGGGAGCTGTTTTTT
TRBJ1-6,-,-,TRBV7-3,CASSLLSWGSPLHF,TGTGCCAGCAGCTTACTTTCCTGGGGCTCACCCCTCCACTTT
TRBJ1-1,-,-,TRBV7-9,CASSRGRGLEAFF,TGTGCCAGCAGCCGCGGAAGGGGCCTTGAAGCTTTCTTT
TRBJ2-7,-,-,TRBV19,CASSITSSYEQYF,TGTGCCAGTAGTATTACCAGCTCCTACGAGCAGTACTTC
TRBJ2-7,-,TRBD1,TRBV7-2,CASSLDRGRAYEQYF,TGTGCCAGCAGCTTGGACAGGGGTCGAGCCTACGAGCAGTACTTC
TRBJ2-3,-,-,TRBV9,CASSVELAGTDTQYF,TGTGCCAGCAGCGTAGAACTAGCAGGCACAGATACGCAGTATTTT
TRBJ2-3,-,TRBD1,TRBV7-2,CASSHRGTGVTDTQYF,TGTGCCAGCAGCCATAGGGGGACAGGGGTTACAGATACGCAGTATTTT
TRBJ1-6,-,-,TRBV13,CASSRQSLNSPLHF,TGTGCCAGCAGCCGACAGTCACTTAATTCACCCCTCCACTTT
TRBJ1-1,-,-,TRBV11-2,CASSFSGNTEAFF,TGTGCCAGCAGCTTTTCAGGGAACACTGAAGCTTTCTTT
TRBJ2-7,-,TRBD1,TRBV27,CASSSDRRSYEQYF,TGTGCCAGCAGTTCGGACAGGAGAAGCTACGAGCAGTACTTC
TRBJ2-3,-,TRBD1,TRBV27,CASSLLVQGAGDTQYF,TGTGCCAGCAGTTTATTGGTTCAGGGGGCGGGAGATACGCAGTATTTT
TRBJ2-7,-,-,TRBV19,CASSMSGPIRREQYF,TGTGCCAGTAGTATGTCAGGTCCGATTCGGAGGGAGCAGTACTTC
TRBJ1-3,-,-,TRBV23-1,CASSHKKGRVSFSGNTIYF,TGCGCCAGCAGTCACAAAAAGGGCAGGGTGAGCTTCTCTGGAAACACCATATATTTT
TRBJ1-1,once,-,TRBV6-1,CASTSAGTEAFF,TGTGCCAGCACATCCGCGGGCACTGAAGCTTTCTTT
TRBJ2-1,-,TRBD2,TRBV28,CASNKAGGAYNEQFF,TGTGCCAGCAATAAAGCGGGGGGAGCCTACAATGAGCAGTTCTTC
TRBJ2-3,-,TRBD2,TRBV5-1,CASSLTAGVPDTQYF,TGCGCCAGCAGCTTGACAGCGGGGGTCCCAGATACGCAGTATTTT
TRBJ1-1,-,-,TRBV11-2,CASSLRNRVGAFF,TGTGCCAGCAGCCTAAGGAACAGGGTGGGCGCTTTCTTT
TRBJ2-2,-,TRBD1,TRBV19,CASTQGALLNTGELFF,TGTGCCAGTACCCAGGGGGCTTTGTTGAACACCGGGGAGCTGTTTTTT
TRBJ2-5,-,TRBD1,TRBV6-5,CASSYATKGTGETQYF,TGTGCCAGCAGTTACGCGACTAAAGGGACAGGAGAGACCCAGTACTTC